One T cell receptor (beta chain) is described in this entry. The antigen remains undetermined. ViraFEST assay sequencing came after antigen-specific CD4+ T cells were expanded with viral peptide pools. On roughly day 10 of culture, CD4+ T cells were separated out. The person was diagnosed with PCR-confirmed SARS-CoV-2 infection between March and December 2020. Germline CDR1 and CDR2: SNHLY and FYNNEI. There are 13 residues in the CDR3. V gave up 6 bases and J gave up 3 bases, with 12 bases separating them. The record originates from a study of vaccination effects on CD4 cells after COVID-19. Broader study findings: The study, lacking early post-infection timepoints, had few convalescent patients.

Sequenced by immunoSEQ multiplex PCR; TCRdb stores in-frame clones only, minus some. The sample has 35,000 to 55,000 clones; around 74% are singletons. The chain links TRBV2 to TRBJ2-7; the D is unclear. The source of this sequence is a human donor who had a prior SARS-CoV-2 infection. The sequencing used CD4+ T cells from PBMCs cultured with a peptide pool, collected before COVID-19 vaccination. The CDR3 bases are TGTGCCAGCAGGGGTTTTGGAAGCTACGAGCAGTACTTC. This codes for CASRGFGSYEQYF.